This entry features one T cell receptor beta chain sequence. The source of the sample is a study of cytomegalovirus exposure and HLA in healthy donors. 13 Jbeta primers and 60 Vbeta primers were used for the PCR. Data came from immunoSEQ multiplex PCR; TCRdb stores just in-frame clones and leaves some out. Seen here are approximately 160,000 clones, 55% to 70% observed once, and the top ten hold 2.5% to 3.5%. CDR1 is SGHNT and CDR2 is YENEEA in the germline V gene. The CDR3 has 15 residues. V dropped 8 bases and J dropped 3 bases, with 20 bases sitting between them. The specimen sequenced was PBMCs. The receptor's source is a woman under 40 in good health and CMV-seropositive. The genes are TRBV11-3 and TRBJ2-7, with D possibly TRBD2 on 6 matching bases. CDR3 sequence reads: CASGRTGTRVYEQYF. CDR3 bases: TGTGCCAGCGGCCGTACCGGGACTCGGGTCTACGAGCAGTACTTC.